This T cell receptor beta chain was recorded in a study of prognosis after radiotherapy for stage I lung cancer. This clonotype rates as medium-sized. Using two-round multiplex PCR, the authors amplified TCR beta CDR3 from genomic DNA. Amplification in first-round PCR relied on primers specific to each TRBV and TRBJ gene. MiXCR was run by TCRdb on the multiplex PCR reads, yielding one entry per CDR3 protein. The top ten clones hold 20% of a sample with approximately 8,200 distinct CDR3 sequences, over 50% of them seen once. The sequence was collected from a donor at least 50 years old with non-small cell lung cancer. The sequenced sample was PBMCs, obtained before or after stereotactic body radiation therapy (not recorded which).

CDR3 protein: CASSWSGGDGDTQYF. CDR3 coding DNA: TGCGCCAGCAGCTGGTCTGGCGGGGATGGGGATACGCAGTATTTT. The rearrangement joins TRBV5-1 to TRBJ2-3, with D possibly being TRBD2 (6 bases). Trimming shortened V by 3 bases and J by 6 bases, and 17 bases separated the two germline ends. Germline loops: CDR1 SGHRS, CDR2 YFSETQ. This CDR3 region has 15 residues.